The sequence of this TCR beta chain was determined in a study of blood T cells in healthy people across ages. Sample-barcoded 5' priming and a J-beta primer mix drove a second PCR of 7 to 11 cycles. Every sample returned 2.5 million or more CDR3-containing paired-end reads. TCRdb called the 5' RACE reads again in MiXCR, with one record for every CDR3 protein. The sample has roughly 1,300,000 distinct CDR3 sequences, approximately 63% seen once. V gave up 4 bases and J gave up 3 bases, with 12 bases separating them. Germline CDR1 is SQVTM and CDR2 is ANQGSEA. The CDR3 has 13 residues. Study-wide results and caveats: A greater number of naive CD4+ cells and higher diversity distinguished long-lived donors from aged donors.

Notes on this clonotype: Its antigen is unidentified.

This sequence originates from a young man in good health. The V and J genes are TRBV29-1 and TRBJ1-2, with D perhaps TRBD1 (6 bases). The specimen sequenced was blood. Written as DNA, the CDR3 is TGCAGCGTTGGCAGGGGTGGGGACTATGGCTACACCTTC. It is translated as CSVGRGGDYGYTF.